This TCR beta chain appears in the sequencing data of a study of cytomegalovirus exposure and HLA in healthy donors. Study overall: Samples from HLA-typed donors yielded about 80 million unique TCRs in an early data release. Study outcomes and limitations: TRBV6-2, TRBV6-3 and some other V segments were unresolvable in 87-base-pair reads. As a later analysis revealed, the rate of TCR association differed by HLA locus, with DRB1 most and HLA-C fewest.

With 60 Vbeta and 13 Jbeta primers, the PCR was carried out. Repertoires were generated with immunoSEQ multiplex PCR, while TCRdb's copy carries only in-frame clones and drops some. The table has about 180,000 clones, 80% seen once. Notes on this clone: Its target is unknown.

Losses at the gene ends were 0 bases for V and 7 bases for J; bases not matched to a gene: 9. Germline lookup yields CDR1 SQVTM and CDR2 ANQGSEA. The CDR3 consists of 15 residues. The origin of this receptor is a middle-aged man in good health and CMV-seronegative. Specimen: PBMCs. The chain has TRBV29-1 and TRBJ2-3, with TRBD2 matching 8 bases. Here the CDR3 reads CSVEDLTSGLNTQYF. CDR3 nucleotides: TGCAGCGTTGAAGATCTAACTAGCGGTTTGAATACGCAGTATTTT.